This TCR beta chain is drawn from a study of cytomegalovirus exposure and HLA in healthy donors. The PCR had 60 Vbeta and 13 Jbeta primers. Some clones are missing from TCRdb's copy, which holds only in-frame ones; the method was immunoSEQ multiplex PCR. The top ten clones hold around 15% of a sample with about 110,000 clones, about 74% of them seen once. V was shortened by 5 bases and J by 6 bases, with 14 bases between the two germline ends. Germline V gene lookup returns CDR1 SNHLY and CDR2 FYNNEI. CDR3 length equals 14 residues. Points on this clone: Its antigen remains unidentified.

Overall study findings and caveats: Later work associated over 15,000 TCR beta sequences with HLA alleles at 0.05 false discovery rate.

The chain couples TRBV2 to TRBJ1-5; D perhaps matches TRBD1 (6 bases). The origin of this receptor is a woman aged 40 to 50 in good health and CMV-seropositive. The sequenced material came from PBMCs. The chain's CDR3 is CASSYRGAFQPQHF. DNA of the CDR3: TGTGCCAGCAGTTATCGGGGGGCTTTTCAGCCCCAGCATTTT.